These 19 T cell receptor beta chains came from one sample sequenced in a study of blood T cells in healthy people across ages. It was with a sample-barcoded 5' primer and a J-beta primer mix that a second PCR of about 7 to 12 cycles was run. TCRdb analysed the 5' RACE reads with MiXCR anew, one entry per CDR3 protein. Found here are approximately 1,000,000 distinct CDR3 sequences, over 35% of them singletons; the top ten hold about 20%. The sample was blood. These receptors were taken from a woman between 55 and 75 years old in good health.

This clonotype was seen a handful of times. The chain carries TRBV27 and TRBJ2-7, with 7 nucleotides matching TRBD1. The CDR3 has 13 residues. Germline lookup yields CDR1 MNHEY and CDR2 SMNVEV (reference sequence). After removal of 4 bases from V and 2 bases from J, the junction contained 2 bases not matched to a gene. CDR3 protein: CASSWDSTYEQYF. The CDR3 DNA sequence: TGTGCCAGCAGTTGGGACAGTACCTACGAGCAGTACTTC.

The chain combines TRBV2 with TRBJ2-4; 8 positions match TRBD1. With the DNA end fitting TRBJ2-7 better, the J assignment may be wrong. Germline V lookup: CDR1 SNHLY, CDR2 FYNNEI. CDR3 length: 16 amino acids. The CDR3 nucleotides are TGTGCCAGCAGTGAAGGGCCGGGACAGGCGGGGTACGAGCAGTACTTC. This encodes CASSEGPGQAGYEQYF.

The genes are TRBV28 and TRBJ1-5; no clear D gene. V lost 4 bases and J 0 bases, leaving 10 bases between the germline ends. Germline V CDR1 and CDR2: MDHEN, SYDVKM. The CDR3 is 15 residues long. This CDR3 reads CASSSTVYSNQPQHF. The DNA for the CDR3 is TGTGCCAGCAGTTCAACCGTTTATAGCAATCAGCCCCAGCATTTT.

The chain joins TRBV7-3 to TRBJ1-1; D remains ambiguous. Germline V CDR1 and CDR2: SGHTA, FQGTGA. CDR3 length: 13 amino acids. Trimming took off 4 bases at V and 2 bases at J, with 8 bases between the two ends. The CDR3 loop is CASSSGRNTEAFF. In nucleotides, the CDR3 is TGTGCCAGCAGCTCTGGAAGAAACACTGAAGCTTTCTTT.

The chain recombines TRBV10-3 with TRBJ1-6; D call uncertain. Germline CDR1 is ENHRY and CDR2 is SYGVKD. CDR3 length: 13 amino acids. Trimming took 4 bases from V and 7 from J, leaving 8 bases between them. CDR3 DNA sequence: TGTGCCATCAGTGCTAACAGCAATTCACCCCTCCACTTT. Amino acid sequence: CAISANSNSPLHF.

CDR3 DNA: TGCGCCAGCAGGATAGCGGGAGCCAGCAATGAGCAGTTCTTC. Residues: CASRIAGASNEQFF. The chain uses TRBV5-1 and TRBJ2-1; 9 bases fit TRBD2. The trim removed 5 bases at V and 6 bases at J, leaving 6 bases unmatched. Germline V CDR1 and CDR2: SGHRS, YFSETQ. CDR3 length equals 14 residues.

The CDR3 loop is CASSILPGPLLKEQYF. DNA for the CDR3: TGTGCCAGTAGTATCCTCCCGGGACCATTGCTAAAAGAGCAGTACTTC. This chain joins TRBV19 and TRBJ2-7; D possibly matches TRBD1 or TRBD2 (5 bases each). The CDR3 contains 16 residues. V lost 3 bases, J lost 7 bases, and 22 bases lay in between. From germline, CDR1 is LNHDA and CDR2 SQIVND (reference sequence).

The genes are TRBV27 and TRBJ2-3; D not certain. The CDR3 extends over 13 amino acids. From germline, CDR1 is MNHEY and CDR2 SMNVEV (reference sequence). V lost 6 bases and J lost 5, with 12 bases in between. CDR3 DNA: TGTGCCAGCAGCCTCCATGAAAAAGATACGCAGTATTTT. Its protein is CASSLHEKDTQYF.

The V call is TRBV12-3 or TRBV12-4, the J call TRBJ1-1, with 11 bases matching TRBD1. The length of the CDR3 is 18 residues. V was clipped by 1 base and J by 4 bases; unmatched bases: 11. The CDR3 nucleotides are TGTGCCAGCAGTTTAGGTAGCGGGACAGGGGGTGGAACCACTGAAGCTTTCTTT. This gives the protein CASSLGSGTGGGTTEAFF.

CDR3 sequence (DNA): TGTGCCAGCAGCTTTGGGTGGGGGTCCAGGGAGACCCAGTACTTC. This translates into CASSFGWGSRETQYF. The chain has TRBV7-2 and TRBJ2-5; the D call may be TRBD1 or TRBD2 (5 bases each). Germline CDR1 is SGHTA and CDR2 is FQGNSA. CDR3 size: 15 residues. The V end lost 3 bases, the J end lost 5 bases, and 16 bases lay between the germline ends.

This chain uses TRBV25-1 with TRBJ1-4; D may be TRBD1 (6 bases). The CDR3 loop spans 14 amino acids. Germline V gene sequence: CDR1 MGHDK, CDR2 SYGVNS. V was trimmed by 9 bases and J by 4 bases, leaving 15 bases between them. The CDR3 nucleotides are TGTGCCAGTTCTAATGACAGGCTTAATGAAAAACTGTTTTTT. Protein: CASSNDRLNEKLFF.

This clonotype showed up just a few times. CDR3 nucleotides: TGCGCCAGCAGCCACGGACAGGATAATCAGCCCCAGCATTTT. Translation: CASSHGQDNQPQHF. The rearrangement links TRBV4-1 to TRBJ1-5; 7 bases are a match to TRBD1. The germline V gene encodes CDR1 MGHRA and CDR2 YSYEKL. This CDR3 has 14 residues. V shed 3 bases and J 4 bases; nucleotides not matched to a gene: 3.

The chain combines TRBV11-2 with TRBJ2-7, with TRBD1 identical over 8 bases. The CDR3 is made up of 15 amino acids. The germline V gene encodes CDR1 SGHAT and CDR2 FQNNGV. The ends lost 5 bases at V and 5 bases at J; junction bases unmatched: 11. The CDR3 DNA is TGTGCCAGCAGCATAAGCCCGGACAGGGTTCACGAGCAGTACTTC. Translating gives CASSISPDRVHEQYF.

Details on this clonotype: A junction boundary mismatches the germline segment, possibly from a read error. J is TRBJ2-6 and V is TRBV27, with D unresolved. Germline V gene lookup returns CDR1 MNHEY and CDR2 SMNVEV (reference sequence). The CDR3 has 17 amino acids. CDR3: CASTFRAVSSGTNVLTF. The CDR3 DNA follows: TGTGCCAGCACCTTCCGGGCAGTCAGCTCTGGGACCAACGTCCTGACTTTC.

The chain has TRBV20-1 and TRBJ2-1; 13 bases fit TRBD2. CDR3 size: 14 residues. The V segment lost 5 bases and the J segment 7 bases; nucleotides outside the gene matches: 5. From germline, CDR1 is DFQATT and CDR2 SNEGSKA (reference sequence). CDR3: CSAPRTSGRNEQFF. The DNA for the CDR3 is TGCAGTGCTCCTAGGACTAGCGGGAGAAATGAGCAGTTCTTC.

The gene calls are TRBV4-3 and TRBJ2-7; D is ambiguous. CDR1 and CDR2 from the germline V gene are LGHNA and YSLEER. The ends were cut back, 7 bases at V and 3 bases at J, with 13 bases in the middle. This CDR3 has 13 residues. Here the CDR3 reads CASTEVFHYEQYF. The CDR3 nucleotides read TGCGCCAGCACAGAGGTTTTCCACTACGAGCAGTACTTC.

The V call is TRBV29-1, the J call TRBJ1-5; D unclear. The CDR3 extends over 12 amino acids. Trimming pared 5 bases from V and 6 bases from J, leaving 11 bases between. Germline-derived CDR1 and CDR2 are SQVTM and ANQGSEA. CDR3 protein: CSVQGLGQPQHF. DNA of the CDR3: TGCAGCGTTCAAGGATTAGGTCAGCCCCAGCATTTT. Full variable domain (missing parts from reference TRBV29-1 and TRBJ1-5): SAVISQKPSRDICQRGTSLTIQCQVDSQVTMMFWYRQQPGQSLTLIATANQGSEATYESGFVIDKFPISRPNLTFSTLTVSNMSPEDSSIYLCSVQGLGQPQHFGDGTRLSIL.

The CDR3 here is CASSPVEAGKETQYF. Here the CDR3 DNA reads TGTGCCAGCAGCCCGGTCGAGGCGGGGAAGGAGACCCAGTACTTC. V usage is TRBV28 and J usage is TRBJ2-5, with a tentative D call TRBD2 (6 bases). The CDR3 sequence is 15 residues long. With 6 bases removed from V and 5 bases from J, the gap between germline ends came to 19 bases. Looked up from germline, CDR1 is MDHEN and CDR2 is SYDVKM.

This clonotype was detected many times. One end of the junction does not line up with germline, which may come from a read error. The chain combines TRBV5-1 with TRBJ2-7, with D uncertain. Germline loops: CDR1 SGHRS, CDR2 YFSETQ. The length of the CDR3 is 12 residues. The CDR3 DNA follows: TGTGCCAGCAGTTTATACGGCTACGAGCAGTACTTC. Translating it yields CASSLYGYEQYF.